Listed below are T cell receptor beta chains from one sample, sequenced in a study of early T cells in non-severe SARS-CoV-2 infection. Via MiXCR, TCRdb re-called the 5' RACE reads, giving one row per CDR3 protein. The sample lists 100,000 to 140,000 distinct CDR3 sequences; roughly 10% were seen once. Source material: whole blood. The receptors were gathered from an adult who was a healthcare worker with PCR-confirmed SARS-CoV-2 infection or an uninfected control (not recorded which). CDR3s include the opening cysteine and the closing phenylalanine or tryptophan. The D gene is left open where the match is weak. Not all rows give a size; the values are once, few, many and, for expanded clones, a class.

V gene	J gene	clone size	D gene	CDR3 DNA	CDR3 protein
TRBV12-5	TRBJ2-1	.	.	TGTGCTAGTGGTTTGGGAACTAGCTTCAATGAGCAGTTCTTC	CASGLGTSFNEQFF
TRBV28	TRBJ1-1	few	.	TGTGCCAGCACTGGGGATTTTGAAGCTTTCTTT	CASTGDFEAFF
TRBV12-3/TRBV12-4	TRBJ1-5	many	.	TGTGCCAGCAAAAAGTCAGGGCCCCAGCATTTT	CASKKSGPQHF
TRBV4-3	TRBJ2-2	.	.	TGCGCCAGCAGCCAAGATCCAAGGGACCTGATGCGGGAGCTGTTTTTT	CASSQDPRDLMRELFF
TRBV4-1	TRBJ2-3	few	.	TGCGCCAGCAGCCAACAGGGCACAGATACGCAGTATTTT	CASSQQGTDTQYF
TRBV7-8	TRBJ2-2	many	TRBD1	TGTGCCAGCAGCTTGGGACAGGGCGTAGCCGGGGAGCTGTTTTTT	CASSLGQGVAGELFF
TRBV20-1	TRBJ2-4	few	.	TGCAGTGCTCGTGTAGGAGGGGGAACCAAAAACATTCAGTACTTC	CSARVGGGTKNIQYF
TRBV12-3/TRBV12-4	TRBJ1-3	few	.	TGTGCCAGCAGTTTAGGGCAGTCTAGAAACACCATATATTTT	CASSLGQSRNTIYF
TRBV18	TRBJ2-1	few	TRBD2	TGTGCCAGCTCACAGCGCGGGCTAGCGGAAGAAAACAATGAGCAGTTCTTC	CASSQRGLAEENNEQFF
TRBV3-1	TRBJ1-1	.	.	TGTGCCAGCAGCGAAGGGGGGCAGGCTGCTGGATTT	CASSEGGQAAGF